The source of this TCR beta chain is a study of identical twins. This clonotype was detected a few times. TCRdb itself ran the 5' RACE reads through MiXCR, one entry per CDR3 protein. The table shows roughly 1.6 million distinct CDR3 sequences, with about 31% occurring only once. The receptor was derived from a newborn girl in good health. Sequences were obtained from cord blood.

Written as DNA, the CDR3 is TGTGCCAGCAGCCCCATCTCCCCGACAGTAAGGACCGACACAGATACGCAGTATTTT. It codes for CASSPISPTVRTDTDTQYF. The genes are TRBV3-1 and TRBJ2-3; a weak D match, TRBD1 (5 bases). Trimming cost V 4 bases and J 2 bases, with 25 bases left between them. Germline V gene data show CDR1 as LGHDT and CDR2 as YNNKEL (reference sequence). The CDR3 has 19 amino acids.